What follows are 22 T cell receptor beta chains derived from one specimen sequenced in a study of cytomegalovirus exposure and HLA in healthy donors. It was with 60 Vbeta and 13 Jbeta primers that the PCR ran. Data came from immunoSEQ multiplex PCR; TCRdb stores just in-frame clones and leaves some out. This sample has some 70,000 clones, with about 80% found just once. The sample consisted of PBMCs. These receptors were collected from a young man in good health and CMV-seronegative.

The CDR3 bases are TGTGCCAGCAGCACCGCGGGGGAATTTGGTTCACCCCTCCACTTT. Amino acid sequence: CASSTAGEFGSPLHF. The chain carries TRBV7-2 and TRBJ1-6, with D possibly being TRBD1 (5 bases). The germline CDR1 and CDR2 sequences are SGHTA and FQGNSA. V lost 5 bases, J lost 9 bases, and 17 bases lay in between. This CDR3 is built from 15 residues. The complete variable domain, with remaining parts taken from reference TRBV7-2 and TRBJ1-6, reads GAGVSQSPSNKVTEKGKDVELRCDPISGHTALYWYRQSLGQGLEFLIYFQGNSAPDKSGLPSDRFSAERTGGSVSTLTIQRTQQEDSAVYLCASSTAGEFGSPLHFGNGTRLTVT.

The CDR3 DNA reads TGTGCCAGCAGCTTTTCACACAGTACGTTAGCTTTCTTT. Translation gives CASSFSHSTLAFF. J is TRBJ1-1 and V is TRBV7-2, with unresolved D. CDR3 length: 13 amino acids. V was cut by 3 bases and J by 10 bases, with 15 bases left in between. Germline values: CDR1 SGHTA, CDR2 FQGNSA.

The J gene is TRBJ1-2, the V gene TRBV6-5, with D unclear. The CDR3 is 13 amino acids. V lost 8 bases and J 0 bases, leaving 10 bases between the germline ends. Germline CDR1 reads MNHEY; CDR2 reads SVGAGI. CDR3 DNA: TGTGCCAGCCCTAGGACTTCTAACTATGGCTACACCTTC. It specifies CASPRTSNYGYTF.

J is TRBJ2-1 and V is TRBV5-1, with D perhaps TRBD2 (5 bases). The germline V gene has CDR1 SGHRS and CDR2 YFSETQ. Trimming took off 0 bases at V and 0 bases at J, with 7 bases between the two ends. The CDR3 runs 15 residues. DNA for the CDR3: TGCGCCAGCAGCTTGGTTAGCGACTCCTACAATGAGCAGTTCTTC. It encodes CASSLVSDSYNEQFF.

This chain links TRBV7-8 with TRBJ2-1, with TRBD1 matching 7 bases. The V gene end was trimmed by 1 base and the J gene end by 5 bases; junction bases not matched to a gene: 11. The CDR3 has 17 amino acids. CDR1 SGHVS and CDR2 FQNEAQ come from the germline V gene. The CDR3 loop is CASSLVRGQGVHNEQFF. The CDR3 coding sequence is TGTGCCAGCAGCTTAGTTAGGGGCCAGGGGGTCCACAATGAGCAGTTCTTC.

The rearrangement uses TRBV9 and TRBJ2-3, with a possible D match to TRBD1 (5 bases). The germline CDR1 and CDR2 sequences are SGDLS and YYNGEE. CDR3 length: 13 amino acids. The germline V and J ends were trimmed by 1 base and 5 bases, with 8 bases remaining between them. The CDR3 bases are TGTGCCAGCAGCGTAAAGGGGATAGATACGCAGTATTTT. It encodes CASSVKGIDTQYF.

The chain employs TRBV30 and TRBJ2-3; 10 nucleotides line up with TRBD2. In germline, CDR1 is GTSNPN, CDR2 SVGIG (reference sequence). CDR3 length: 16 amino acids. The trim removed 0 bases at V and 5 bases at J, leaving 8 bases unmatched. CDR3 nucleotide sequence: TGTGCCTGGAGTGTACGCCTAGCGGGGGAAAGAGATACGCAGTATTTT. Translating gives CAWSVRLAGERDTQYF.

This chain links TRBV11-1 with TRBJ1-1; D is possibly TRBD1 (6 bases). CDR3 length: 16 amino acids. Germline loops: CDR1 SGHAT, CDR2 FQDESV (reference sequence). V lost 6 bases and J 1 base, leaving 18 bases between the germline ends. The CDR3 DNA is TGTGCCAGCAGACCTTCAGGGGTACAGGGGAACACTGAAGCTTTCTTT. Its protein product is CASRPSGVQGNTEAFF.

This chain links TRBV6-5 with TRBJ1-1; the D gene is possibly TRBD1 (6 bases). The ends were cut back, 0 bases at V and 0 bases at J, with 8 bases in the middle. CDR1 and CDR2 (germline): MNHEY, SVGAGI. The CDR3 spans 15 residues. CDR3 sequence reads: CASSYSPGVNTEAFF. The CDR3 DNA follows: TGTGCCAGCAGTTACTCGCCAGGGGTGAACACTGAAGCTTTCTTT.

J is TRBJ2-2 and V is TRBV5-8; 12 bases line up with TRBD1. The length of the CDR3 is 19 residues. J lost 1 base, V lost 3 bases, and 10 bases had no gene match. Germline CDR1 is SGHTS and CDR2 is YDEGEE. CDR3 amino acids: CASSWGQGANGWNTGELFF. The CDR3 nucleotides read TGTGCCAGCAGCTGGGGACAGGGGGCAAACGGTTGGAACACCGGGGAGCTGTTTTTT.

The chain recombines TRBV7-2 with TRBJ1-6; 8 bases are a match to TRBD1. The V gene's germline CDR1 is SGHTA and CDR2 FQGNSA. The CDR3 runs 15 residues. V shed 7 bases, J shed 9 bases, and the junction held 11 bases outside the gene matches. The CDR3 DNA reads TGTGCCAGCACCTCCGAGGGACAGGCATCTTCACCCCTCCACTTT. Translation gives CASTSEGQASSPLHF. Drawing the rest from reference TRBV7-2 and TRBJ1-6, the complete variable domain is GAGVSQSPSNKVTEKGKDVELRCDPISGHTALYWYRQSLGQGLEFLIYFQGNSAPDKSGLPSDRFSAERTGGSVSTLTIQRTQQEDSAVYLCASTSEGQASSPLHFGNGTRLTVT.

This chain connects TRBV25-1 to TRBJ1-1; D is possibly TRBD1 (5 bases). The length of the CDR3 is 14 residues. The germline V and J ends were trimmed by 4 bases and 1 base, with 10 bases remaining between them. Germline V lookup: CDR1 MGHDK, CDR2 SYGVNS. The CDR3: CASSAQGGNTEAFF. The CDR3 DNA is TGTGCCAGCAGTGCCCAGGGTGGGAACACTGAAGCTTTCTTT.

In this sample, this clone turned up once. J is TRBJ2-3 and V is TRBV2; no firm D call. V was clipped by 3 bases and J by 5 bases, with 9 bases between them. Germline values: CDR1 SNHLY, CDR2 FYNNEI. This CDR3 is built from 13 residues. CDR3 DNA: TGTGCCAGCAGTGATGGTACTATAGATACGCAGTATTTT. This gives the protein CASSDGTIDTQYF.

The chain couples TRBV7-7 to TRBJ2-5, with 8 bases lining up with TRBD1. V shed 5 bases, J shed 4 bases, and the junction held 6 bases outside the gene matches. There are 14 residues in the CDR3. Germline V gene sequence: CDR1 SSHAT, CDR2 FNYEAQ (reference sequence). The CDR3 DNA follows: TGTGCCAGCAGCGAATTAGGGACAGGAGAGACCCAGTACTTC. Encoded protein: CASSELGTGETQYF.

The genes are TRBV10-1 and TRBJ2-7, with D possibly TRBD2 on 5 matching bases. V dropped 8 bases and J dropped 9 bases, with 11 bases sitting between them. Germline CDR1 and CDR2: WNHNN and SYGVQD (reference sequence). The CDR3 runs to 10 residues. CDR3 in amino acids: CASYRGGQYF. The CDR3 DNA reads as TGCGCCAGCTACCGGGGTGGGCAGTACTTC.

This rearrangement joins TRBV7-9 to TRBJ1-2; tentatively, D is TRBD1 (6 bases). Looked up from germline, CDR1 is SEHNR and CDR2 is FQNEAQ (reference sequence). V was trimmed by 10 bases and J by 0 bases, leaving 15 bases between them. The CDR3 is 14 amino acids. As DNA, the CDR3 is TGTGCCACCCTGACGGACAGTTCTAACTATGGCTACACCTTC. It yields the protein CATLTDSSNYGYTF.

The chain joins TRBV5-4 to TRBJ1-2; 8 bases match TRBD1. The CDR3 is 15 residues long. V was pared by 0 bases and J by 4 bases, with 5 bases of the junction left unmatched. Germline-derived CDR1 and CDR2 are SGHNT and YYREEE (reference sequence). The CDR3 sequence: CASSLGQGATYGYTF. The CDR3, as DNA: TGTGCCAGCAGCTTGGGGCAGGGGGCTACCTATGGCTACACCTTC.

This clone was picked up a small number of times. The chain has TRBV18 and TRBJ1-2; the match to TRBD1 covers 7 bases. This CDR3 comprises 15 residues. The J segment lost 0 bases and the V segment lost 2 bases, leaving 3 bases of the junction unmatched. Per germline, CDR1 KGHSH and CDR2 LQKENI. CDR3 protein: CASSPLDRPNYGYTF. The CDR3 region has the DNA TGTGCCAGCTCACCATTGGACAGGCCTAACTATGGCTACACCTTC.

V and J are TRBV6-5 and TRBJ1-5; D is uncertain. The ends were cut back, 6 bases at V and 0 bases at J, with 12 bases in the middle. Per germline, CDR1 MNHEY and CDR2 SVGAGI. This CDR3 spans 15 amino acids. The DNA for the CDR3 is TGTGCCAGCAGGTCGACTTATAATAGCAATCAGCCCCAGCATTTT. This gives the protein CASRSTYNSNQPQHF.

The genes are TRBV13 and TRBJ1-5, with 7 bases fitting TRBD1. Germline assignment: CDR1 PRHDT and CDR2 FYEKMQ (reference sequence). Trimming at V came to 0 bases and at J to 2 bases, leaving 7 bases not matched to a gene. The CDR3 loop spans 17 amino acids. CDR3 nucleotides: TGTGCCAGCAGCTTAGGCCGACAGGGTGGACGCAATCAGCCCCAGCATTTT. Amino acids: CASSLGRQGGRNQPQHF.

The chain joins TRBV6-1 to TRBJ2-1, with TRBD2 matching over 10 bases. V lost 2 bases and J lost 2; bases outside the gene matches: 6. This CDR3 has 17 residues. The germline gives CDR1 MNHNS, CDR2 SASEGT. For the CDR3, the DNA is TGTGCCAGCAGTGAATTGCCTAGCGGGGGACCCTACAATGAGCAGTTCTTC. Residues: CASSELPSGGPYNEQFF.

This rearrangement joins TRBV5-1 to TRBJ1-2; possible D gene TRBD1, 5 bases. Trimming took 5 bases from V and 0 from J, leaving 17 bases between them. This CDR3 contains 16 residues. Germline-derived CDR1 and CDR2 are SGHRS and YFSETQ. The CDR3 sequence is CASRLMNQGANYGYTF. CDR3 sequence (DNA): TGCGCCAGCAGGCTGATGAATCAGGGCGCTAACTATGGCTACACCTTC.